This T cell receptor beta chain emerged from a study of blood T cell repertoires in COVID-19. For the study at large: Material from acute and convalescent COVID-19 was sourced from the United States, Italy and Spain. The analysed material was cDNA or gDNA that came from T cells, B-cell-depleted T cells, or PBMCs.

In the source study's methods: Amplifying reference gene primers gave estimates of nucleated cell counts. Libraries were prepared by immunoSEQ multiplex PCR; TCRdb keeps only in-frame clonotypes and omits some of them. The DNA gave D and trimming, while V, J and clone size come from that table. Of approximately 28,000 clones listed, around 92% were seen once; the top ten hold around 2.8%. The sequence was collected from a human donor in a cohort sampled during active COVID-19. Specimen: peripheral blood.

The CDR3 loop reads CASSSGGAYEQYF. CDR3 DNA sequence: TGCGCCAGCAGTTCCGGGGGAGCCTACGAGCAGTACTTC. The genes are TRBV10-1 and TRBJ2-7; possibly TRBD2 for D (6 bases). V lost 5 bases and J 2 bases, leaving 10 bases between the germline ends. CDR1 is WNHNN, CDR2 SYGVQD, per germline (reference sequence). This CDR3 is built from 13 residues.